This T cell receptor (beta chain) was sequenced for a study of yellow fever vaccine responses in identical twins. TCRdb reprocessed the RT-PCR reads via MiXCR and lists one record per CDR3 protein. In the table there are 4,000 or so distinct CDR3 sequences, approximately 71% of which are singletons. The source of this sequence is a woman aged 18-29 years who received the yellow fever vaccine. The sample consisted of T cells from blood (PBMCs), unsorted or a sorted subset (not recorded which), taken before or after yellow fever vaccination (not recorded which).

CDR3 loop: CASSYFRDREDTQYF. The CDR3, as DNA: TGTGCCAGCAGCTACTTCCGGGACAGGGAAGATACGCAGTATTTT. The chain employs TRBV7-6 and TRBJ2-3; 9 bases agree with TRBD1. The trim removed 4 bases at V and 5 bases at J, leaving 7 bases unmatched. The CDR3 has 15 residues. The germline gives CDR1 SGHVS, CDR2 FNYEAQ.